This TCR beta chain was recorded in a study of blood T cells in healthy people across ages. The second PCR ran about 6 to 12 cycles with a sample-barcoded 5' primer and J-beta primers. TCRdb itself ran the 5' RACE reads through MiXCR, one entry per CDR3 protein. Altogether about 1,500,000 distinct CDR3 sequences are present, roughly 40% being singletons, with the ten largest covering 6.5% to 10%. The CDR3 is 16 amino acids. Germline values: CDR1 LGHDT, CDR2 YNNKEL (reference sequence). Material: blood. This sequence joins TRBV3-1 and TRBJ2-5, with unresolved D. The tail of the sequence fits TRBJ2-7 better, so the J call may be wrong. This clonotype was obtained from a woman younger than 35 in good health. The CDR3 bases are TGTGCCAGCAGCCCTATAGAGGCCCTGGGTTCCTACGAGCAGTACTTC. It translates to CASSPIEALGSYEQYF.